The rows below give T cell receptor beta chains drawn from one sample of a study of T cell responses to AZD1222 COVID-19 vaccine. The data were produced by immunoSEQ multiplex PCR, yet TCRdb's version contains in-frame clones alone and is incomplete. The sample has about 82,000 clones, 85% to 90% seen once. The sequencing here drew on peripheral blood, taken on day 0 of AZD1222 vaccination. Receptor source: an adult in good health. The CDR3 runs from the conserved cysteine through the conserved F or W. Each record gives: D gene, J gene, V gene, clone size, CDR3 protein, CDR3 DNA. The D gene is left open where the match is weak. Not every row has a clone size; where given, it reads once, few, many or a size class.

TRBD1,TRBJ1-6,TRBV7-2,.,CASSLKGQGVPYNSPLHF,TGTGCCAGCAGCTTAAAGGGACAGGGGGTACCCTATAATTCACCCCTCCACTTT
.,TRBJ2-1,TRBV5-1,.,CASSLAVGVYNEQFF,TGCGCCAGCAGCTTGGCGGTGGGGGTATACAATGAGCAGTTCTTC
TRBD1,TRBJ2-7,TRBV9,once,CASSTGVEQYF,TGTGCCAGCAGCACAGGGGTCGAGCAGTACTTC
.,TRBJ1-2,TRBV2,.,CASSVTLYGYTF,TGTGCCAGCAGTGTTACCCTCTATGGCTACACCTTC
.,TRBJ1-1,TRBV21-1,once,CASSKGLYTEAFF,TGTGCCAGCAGCAAAGGTCTCTACACTGAAGCTTTCTTT
TRBD1,TRBJ2-5,TRBV6-2/TRBV6-3,.,CASSLRQGVVETQYF,TGTGCCAGCAGCCTACGACAGGGGGTAGTGGAGACCCAGTACTTC
TRBD1,TRBJ1-1,TRBV9,.,CASSVTDRAGTEAFF,TGTGCCAGCAGCGTAACAGACAGGGCGGGTACTGAAGCTTTCTTT
TRBD1,TRBJ2-7,TRBV9,.,CASSVGQGADEQYF,TGTGCCAGCAGCGTAGGCCAGGGGGCGGACGAGCAGTACTTC
.,TRBJ2-1,TRBV9,.,CASSDEGFSYNEQFF,TGTGCCAGCAGCGACGAAGGATTCTCCTACAATGAGCAGTTCTTC
.,TRBJ1-1,TRBV18,.,CASSPLGRGNTEAFF,TGTGCCAGCTCACCATTGGGCAGGGGTAACACTGAAGCTTTCTTT
.,TRBJ1-1,TRBV18,few,CASSPITRNTEAFF,TGTGCCAGCTCACCAATCACTCGGAACACTGAAGCTTTCTTT
TRBD2,TRBJ2-5,TRBV7-3,once,CASTAGGPQETQYF,TGTGCCAGCACAGCGGGGGGGCCCCAAGAGACCCAGTACTTC
.,TRBJ1-2,TRBV30,few,CAWSADSYGYTF,TGTGCCTGGAGTGCGGACAGCTATGGCTACACCTTC
.,TRBJ1-4,TRBV16,.,CASSLGRATNEKLFF,TGTGCCAGCAGCCTTGGAAGGGCAACTAATGAAAAACTGTTTTTT
.,TRBJ2-1,TRBV9,.,CASSPRSGSSYNEQFF,TGTGCCAGCAGCCCCAGGAGTGGGAGCTCCTACAATGAGCAGTTCTTC
.,TRBJ1-1,TRBV7-2,.,CASSFLANTEAFF,TGTGCCAGCAGCTTTCTTGCGAACACTGAAGCTTTCTTT
.,TRBJ2-3,TRBV7-2,once,CASTLSDTQYF,TGTGCCAGCACCCTTTCAGATACGCAGTATTTT
.,TRBJ1-1,TRBV6-5,.,CASRAWTGNTEAFF,TGTGCCAGCAGAGCTTGGACGGGGAACACTGAAGCTTTCTTT
.,TRBJ1-2,TRBV30,few,CALGYGYTF,TGTGCCCTGGGGTATGGCTACACCTTC
.,TRBJ1-1,TRBV18,.,CASSPWGRNTEAFF,TGTGCCAGCTCACCTTGGGGAAGGAACACTGAAGCTTTCTTT
.,TRBJ2-3,TRBV7-2,.,CASSLGGRGEADTQYF,TGTGCCAGCAGCTTAGGGGGCAGGGGGGAGGCAGATACGCAGTATTTT
.,TRBJ1-2,TRBV4-2,.,CASSQGPGVQYGYTF,TGTGCCAGCAGCCAAGGTCCGGGGGTTCAATATGGCTACACCTTC
.,TRBJ2-7,TRBV12-5,.,CASGPEGPLGQYF,TGTGCTAGTGGACCGGAGGGACCCCTGGGGCAGTACTTC
.,TRBJ1-2,TRBV7-3,.,CASSLTGGAPYGYTF,TGTGCCAGCAGCTTAACTGGGGGGGCCCCCTATGGCTACACCTTC
.,TRBJ1-1,TRBV5-6,.,CASSLRVIQENTEAFF,TGTGCCAGCAGCTTACGGGTTATACAGGAGAACACTGAAGCTTTCTTT
TRBD1,TRBJ1-5,TRBV6-5,few,CASNLGTVSNQPQHF,TGTGCCAGCAATCTGGGGACAGTTAGCAATCAGCCCCAGCATTTT
.,TRBJ2-7,TRBV5-1,.,CASAAGQRSYEQYF,TGCGCCAGCGCAGCAGGACAACGCTCCTACGAGCAGTACTTC
TRBD1,TRBJ2-7,TRBV6-2/TRBV6-3,.,CASSLGQGNEQYF,TGTGCCAGCAGTTTGGGACAGGGAAACGAGCAGTACTTC
.,TRBJ1-5,TRBV29-1,.,CSVQGTDQPQHF,TGCAGCGTTCAAGGGACCGATCAGCCCCAGCATTTT
.,TRBJ1-2,TRBV7-8,.,CASSSKLPVQGSGYTF,TGTGCCAGCAGCTCCAAGCTCCCGGTCCAGGGGAGTGGCTACACCTTC
.,TRBJ1-3,TRBV5-6,.,CASSLAAVSGNTIYF,TGTGCCAGCAGCTTGGCGGCAGTCTCTGGAAACACCATATATTTT
.,TRBJ1-1,TRBV2,.,CASSVYTEAFF,TGTGCCAGCAGTGTGTACACTGAAGCTTTCTTT
.,TRBJ1-2,TRBV6-5,.,CASGGKGLNYGYTF,TGTGCCAGCGGGGGTAAAGGACTCAACTATGGCTACACCTTC
TRBD1,TRBJ1-5,TRBV7-9,large,CASSLELSGQGGPQHF,TGTGCCAGCAGCTTAGAATTGTCGGGACAGGGTGGACCCCAGCATTTT
.,TRBJ1-1,TRBV19,.,CASSTRTANTEAFF,TGTGCCAGTAGTACTCGGACAGCGAACACTGAAGCTTTCTTT
TRBD1,TRBJ1-2,TRBV4-2,.,CASSQGGGDRGGYTF,TGTGCCAGCAGCCAAGGAGGGGGAGACAGGGGCGGCTACACCTTC
.,TRBJ2-3,TRBV7-3,.,CASSLTGGGTDTQYF,TGTGCCAGCAGCTTAACGGGGGGTGGCACAGATACGCAGTATTTT
TRBD1,TRBJ1-2,TRBV2,.,CASKRDRFDGYTF,TGTGCCAGCAAGAGGGACAGGTTCGATGGCTACACCTTC
TRBD1,TRBJ1-5,TRBV6-5,.,CASSSQGEPNQPQHF,TGTGCCAGCAGTTCCCAGGGGGAACCCAATCAGCCCCAGCATTTT
TRBD1,TRBJ1-2,TRBV5-1,.,CASRLDRDRAGGYTF,TGCGCCAGCAGACTAGACCGGGACAGGGCAGGTGGCTACACCTTC
TRBD1,TRBJ1-6,TRBV5-5,.,CASSTGTARISPLHF,TGTGCCAGCAGCACCGGGACAGCAAGAATTTCACCCCTCCACTTT
.,TRBJ1-6,TRBV10-3,.,CAISESNGGGRALHF,TGTGCCATCAGTGAGTCGAACGGGGGGGGTCGAGCCCTCCACTTT
.,TRBJ1-2,TRBV27,.,CASSLSRQGYGYTF,TGTGCCAGCAGTTTATCGAGGCAGGGCTATGGCTACACCTTC
.,TRBJ2-5,TRBV28,once,CASSSRPSGGTQYF,TGTGCCAGCAGTTCCAGACCCTCGGGCGGGACCCAGTACTTC
TRBD1,TRBJ1-2,TRBV30,.,CAGQGTNGYTF,TGTGCCGGACAGGGGACCAATGGCTACACCTTC
.,TRBJ2-1,TRBV5-1,few,CASSSDWYNEQFF,TGCGCCAGCAGCTCGGACTGGTACAATGAGCAGTTCTTC
TRBD1,TRBJ1-4,TRBV27,.,CASRQGTGATNEKLFF,TGTGCCAGCAGACAAGGGACAGGGGCAACTAATGAAAAACTGTTTTTT
TRBD1,TRBJ2-2,TRBV24-1,.,CATSDWGRGQAGELFF,TGTGCCACCAGTGATTGGGGCAGGGGGCAGGCCGGGGAGCTGTTTTTT
.,TRBJ2-5,TRBV19,.,CASSPKDLALETQYF,TGTGCCAGTAGTCCTAAGGACCTCGCCCTCGAGACCCAGTACTTC
TRBD1,TRBJ2-7,TRBV19,.,CASSRPDRGYEQYF,TGTGCCAGTAGTCGTCCGGACAGGGGCTACGAGCAGTACTTC
.,TRBJ1-2,TRBV7-9,.,CASSSMAGKANYGYTF,TGTGCCAGCAGCTCAATGGCAGGGAAAGCTAACTATGGCTACACCTTC